The clone carrying this T cell receptor (beta chain) was counted once. What it binds is unknown. The entry originates in a study of molecular identifiers for immune sequencing clone quantification. Trimming stripped 5 bases from V and 2 bases from J, with 14 bases between. CDR1 is MNHEY, CDR2 SMNVEV, per germline (reference sequence). This CDR3 region has 15 residues. It was with previously described methods and listed TCR primers that bulk TCR libraries were made. A single record per CDR3 protein comes from TCRdb applying MiXCR to the PCR reads. The sample shows about 320,000 distinct CDR3 sequences, roughly 24% of them seen only once. General observations from the study: Spike-in Jurkat TCR RNA from a single cell reportedly registered among about a million naive cells. Highly expanded clone sizes could be underestimated by identical TCR molecules sharing a barcode.

This chain connects TRBV27 to TRBJ2-3; tentative D call: TRBD2 (6 bases). The receptor was isolated from a human donor in good health. Some libraries in this study had Jurkat cell RNA spiked in. Material for sequencing was naive CD8+ T cells from blood, with Jurkat cell RNA spiked in. Regarding subset: FACS-sorted CD8+CD4-CCR7+CD45RA+ naive T cells. CDR3 in amino acids: CASSPKAGTTDTQYF. The CDR3 region has the DNA TGTGCCAGCAGTCCGAAGGCGGGGACCACAGATACGCAGTATTTT.